This record covers a single T cell receptor (beta chain). Its cognate antigen has yet to be identified. Per-base quality was not reported, and no clone a single base away is much larger than it. Per the germline V gene (reference sequence), MNHEY is the CDR1 and SMNVEV is the CDR2. The V end loses 2 bases and the J end loses 8 bases, and a stretch of 6 bases separates them. The CDR3 goes from the cysteine to the phenylalanine over 11 residues. The read is trimmed to its CDR3 DNA, 33 bases read in frame from base 1. The cohort comprised 670 or so healthy bone marrow donors. Cohort members were all nominally healthy when sampled, although unrecorded immune exposures were likely present. The donor tested CMV seronegative, placing the donor among the roughly 340 seronegative members of the cohort. Each donor provided a peripheral blood sample, and peripheral blood mononuclear cells were used for TCR beta sequencing. The Qiagen DNeasy Blood Extraction Kit was used to extract genomic DNA from the blood cell samples.

The sample originates from a study of cytomegalovirus exposure and HLA in healthy donors (dated by TCRdb to about 2017). Context from the whole study: An earlier analysis of a few hundred of the donors reported about 260 Gb of sequence data and 90 million to 120 million unique TCR beta sequences obtained from about 179 million T cells. An early release that covered several hundred HLA-typed donors contained approximately 290 gigabases of sequencing data and some 87 million unique TCR sequences. The genetic ancestry cluster associated with self-reported Caucasian donors included over 65% of the 300 to 450 genotyped donors. The study was designed to test whether signatures of past pathogen exposure could be identified by cataloging public T cell receptors. Using immunosequencing, the study profiled T cell repertoires from around 670 subjects and related those repertoires to cytomegalovirus serostatus. A separate validation cohort of roughly 130 different subjects was used in addition to the approximately 700-subject first cohort. High-throughput TCR immunosequencing, statistical association of individual TCRs with disease status, and machine learning were combined to predict cytomegalovirus infection status. In a later analysis, previously published TCR beta repertoires from 670 or so donors were re-analyzed and high-resolution HLA genotyping was added so that TCR occurrence patterns could be studied. In the later analysis, no new phenotypic data were used to find candidate immune exposures; instead, reliance was placed on TCR beta sequences and their occurrence across donors. An earlier analysis of 450 to 750 of the donors used high-throughput TCR beta sequencing to judge whether each TCR beta V gene segment behaved as functional or pseudogenic. Alongside the repertoire data, information on donor age, sex, ethnicity and CMV serostatus was compiled. A later genetic analysis used genome-wide SNP genotypes for about three fifths of the 666 donors, treating that subset as a discovery cohort. Every repertoire in the discovery cohort had been generated on one and the same sequencing platform. HLA typing covered class I and class II loci at four-digit resolution. The number of donors typed differed by locus, with roughly 620-640 for A, B, C, DRB1 and DQB1, more than 500 for DQA1, some 570 for DPA1, and some 440 for DPB1. Roughly five DR-DQ haplotypes were handled as single units for association and clustering because linkage in the cohort was strong. Across some 400 genotyped donors of the cohort, an average of roughly 230,000 unique TCR beta nucleotide sequences per donor were sequenced, and about a sixth of those sequences were non-productive.

The library was built by means of the immunoSEQ multiplex PCR assay. For the multiplex PCR, a mixture combining 60 forward primers for TCR Vbeta segments and 13 reverse primers for TCR Jbeta segments was used. The CDR3 region of rearranged TCR beta genes was amplified from genomic DNA with a multiplex PCR assay. The Illumina HiSeq System was used to sequence the amplified TCR beta libraries as 87-base-pair reads. On the study's bioinformatics: A later analysis tallied around 80 million unique TCR beta chains across the 666 repertoires, and some 10 million of those chains were shared by two or more donors. To remove PCR and sequencing errors, raw reads were error-corrected and collapsed into unique sequences using a nearest-neighbor algorithm that merged closely related sequences. CDR3 sequences were aligned to IMGT reference sequences to assign V, D and J gene segments. For a sequence to be retained, a match of at least six nucleotides was required to both a V gene segment and a J gene segment. A rearrangement counted as productive if the CDR3 had no stop codons and remained in frame with V and J, and every other rearrangement counted as non-productive. CDR3 was defined by IMGT convention, running from the second conserved V-encoded cysteine to the conserved J-encoded phenylalanine. The earlier analysis of about 640 of the donors excluded any sequence lacking an unambiguous match to a single V gene segment. An earlier analysis of fewer than 750 of the donors called V segments functional above 56.7% productive rearrangements and segregating when the between-donor standard deviation exceeded 5%. A statistical classification framework was built to diagnose cytomegalovirus status from the catalog of TCR beta chain sequences. In a later analysis, V and J genes were assigned by comparing TCR nucleotide sequences against IMGT/GENE-DB human TR gene sequences. A later analysis assigned CDR3 sequences and most-parsimonious VDJ recombination scenarios with the TCRdist pipeline. A later analysis defined each TCR beta chain by its CDR3 amino acid sequence plus V-gene family, and excluded reads lacking a unique V-gene family. In a later analysis, 450 to 600 highly shared, low-generation-probability nucleotide sequences were removed to address suspected cross-contamination and a sequencing artifact. A later analysis calculated a clonal expansion index for each public chain from normalized within-repertoire ranks of inferred template counts. A later analysis computed generation probabilities with a VDJ recombination model fitted to out-of-frame rearrangements, and checked the results against IGoR. In a later analysis, TCR-TCR, TCR-HLA and TCR-CMV co-occurrence was scored with hypergeometric tests, and a repertoire-size bias correction was applied to TCR pairs. In a later analysis, false discovery rates were estimated by permuting HLA or CMV assignments 20 times. In a later analysis, co-occurring TCRs were grouped using DBSCAN, and TCRdist sequence similarity was added for clustering within HLA-allele-positive subsets. Repertoires with fewer than 30,000 or more than 120,000 public chains were left out of co-occurrence clustering, as were a few repertoires with anomalous nucleotide sharing. Sourced from immuneACCESS, this table was stored by TCRdb with only in-frame sequences that have V and J called. A share of the clones is absent; for the studies checked, an unresolved V gene accounts for under half, and the remainder has no known explanation. The V and J calls and clone size come from that table; D and trimming were worked out from the DNA. In all, the sample holds 150,000 to 200,000 clones, and around 78% of those were seen once. The top ten clones comprise approximately 2.1% of the sample.

Overall study results and their limits: A later analysis found that HLA-associated TCR beta chains were more clonally expanded and had lower generation probabilities than equally common non-associated chains. Presence/absence analyses assumed roughly uniform sequencing depth across donors, an assumption that may not hold. The earlier analysis of 587 of the donors excluded seventeen rarely observed V segments, including chromosome 9 orphons, because counts were too low. The sequencing pipeline was judged likely to have produced a cluster of highly shared sequence variants as a technical artifact. A few of the identified cytomegalovirus-associated TCR beta chains were confirmed in vitro to be specific for cytomegalovirus antigens. According to a later analysis, most CMV-associated TCR beta chains appeared to be HLA-restricted, and the HLA associations seemed to be driven largely by CMV exposure. An association between a missense DCLRE1C variant and V-gene and J-gene trimming of TCR beta chains was found in a later genetic analysis and replicated in an independent cohort. Across donors, most TCR sequences were observed very rarely, whereas some public TCRs were present in many individuals. At a false discovery rate of 0.05, a later analysis linked under 20,000 TCR beta sequences to specific HLA alleles. In a later genetic analysis, fewer N-insertions in productive TCRs were reported among donors in an Asian-associated ancestry cluster than the approximately 630-donor mean. Linkage disequilibrium might explain the correlated functional status among segregating V segments, but an unknown experimental factor could not be ruled out. In the study, 150 to 200 TCR beta chains were listed as associated with cytomegalovirus. The only immune exposure information available for the cohort was CMV serostatus. The authors suggested that the approach could potentially be generalized to other disease states and immunological phenotypes. Because HLA typing was missing for some donors at each locus, association tests included only the typed subset. A further reported finding was that TCR beta sequences accurately predicted the HLA-A and HLA-B alleles for most subjects in the first cohort. In a later analysis, TCR association rates were found to vary across HLA loci, with the most associated TCRs seen for DRB1 alleles and the fewest for HLA-C alleles. Because the 87-base-pair reads could not distinguish some IMGT-functional V segments, including TRBV6-2 and TRBV6-3, those segments were excluded. In a later analysis, several top co-occurrence clusters were reported to appear linked to parvovirus B19, influenza, CMV and Epstein-Barr virus. When HLA alleles, especially DR and DQ, strongly co-occurred, TCR associations were difficult to assign to individual alleles. The classifier was reported to diagnose cytomegalovirus status with high specificity and sensitivity in both the original and validation cohorts. The cohort was sequenced for TCR beta chains only, and without alpha or paired-chain data the features that could be detected were limited. Broadly in line with IMGT annotations, most TCR beta V segments showed up in productive rearrangements about 90% or about 30% of the time in an earlier analysis of several hundred of the donors.

The rearranged segments are TRBV27 and TRBJ1-1; the D gene identity is not certain. The TCR sequence derives from a young man in good health and CMV-seronegative. Sequencing used PBMCs. Read as DNA, the sequence is TGTGCCAGCAGTTTAAACGGGGAAGCTTTCTTT. Its protein is CASSLNGEAFF.